This TCR beta chain was retrieved from a study of T cells after yellow fever vaccination. Study-wide findings and caveats: Reappearance after the booster was seen for most primary-vaccination clones, at 96% CD4 and 80% to 90% CD8.

The sample holds many counts of this clonotype. Its cognate antigen is unknown. Trimming took 3 bases from V and 1 from J, leaving 19 bases between them. Germline V CDR1 and CDR2: DFQATT, SNEGSKA (reference sequence). This CDR3 region has 16 residues. In TCRdb, the 5' RACE reads were re-called with MiXCR into one record per CDR3 protein. The data contain about 360,000 distinct CDR3 sequences, around 6.4% of them singletons. This TCR was recovered from a man in his thirties or forties who received the YFV17D yellow fever vaccine. The chain links TRBV20-1 to TRBJ2-7, with D possibly matching TRBD2 (6 bases). Specimen: PBMCs, collected 5 days after the yellow fever booster vaccination. The chain's CDR3 is CSASPPIGGRSYEQYF. The DNA for the CDR3 is TGCAGTGCTAGCCCCCCGATTGGGGGGAGGTCCTACGAGCAGTACTTC.